These 6 T cell receptor beta chains share one sample of origin, sequenced in a study of cytomegalovirus exposure and HLA in healthy donors. PCR amplification relied on 60 Vbeta primers (plus 13 Jbeta primers). Method: immunoSEQ multiplex PCR; TCRdb's copy keeps in-frame clones and lacks some. The sample has about 130,000 clones; around 77% are singletons. The sample consisted of PBMCs. Every receptor here comes from a man between 45 and 60 years old in good health and CMV-seronegative.

About this clone: Other DNA sequences of this sample code for an identical CDR3. V usage is TRBV10-2 and J usage is TRBJ1-1; D may be TRBD1 (6 bases). The V end lost 7 bases, the J end lost 6 bases, and 15 bases lay between the germline ends. Per germline, CDR1 WSHSY and CDR2 SAAADI. This CDR3 has 13 residues. The CDR3 region is CASTTGGNSEAFF. The DNA of the CDR3 is TGCGCCAGCACGACGGGGGGCAACTCTGAAGCTTTCTTT.

The chain employs TRBV10-3 and TRBJ2-2; 8 bases fit TRBD1. The CDR3 sequence is 16 residues long. CDR1 and CDR2 from the germline V gene are ENHRY and SYGVKD. V shed 5 bases and J 0 bases; nucleotides not matched to a gene: 5. The CDR3 here is CAISLGTGTNTGELFF. In DNA, the CDR3 is TGTGCCATCAGTCTTGGGACAGGTACGAACACCGGGGAGCTGTTTTTT.

The gene calls are TRBV13 and TRBJ1-2; a weak D match, TRBD1 (5 bases). V was shortened by 6 bases and J by 3 bases, with 14 bases between the two germline ends. The CDR3 runs to 14 residues. Looked up from germline, CDR1 is PRHDT and CDR2 is FYEKMQ (reference sequence). The CDR3 bases are TGTGCCAGCAGGTCAGCGGGGCAGGACTATGGCTACACCTTC. Protein: CASRSAGQDYGYTF. The whole variable domain, remainder taken from reference TRBV13 and TRBJ1-2, is AAGVIQSPRHLIKEKRETATLKCYPIPRHDTVYWYQQGPGQDPQFLISFYEKMQSDKGSIPDRFSAQQFSDYHSELNMSSLELGDSALYFCASRSAGQDYGYTFGSGTRLTVV.

The chain joins TRBV29-1 to TRBJ2-7; 9 positions match TRBD1. This CDR3 is built from 11 residues. In germline, CDR1 is SQVTM, CDR2 ANQGSEA. Unmatched junction bases numbered 3, after V lost 6 bases and J lost 6 bases. As DNA, the CDR3 is TGCAGCGTGGGACAGGGTATCGAGCAGTACTTC. Its protein product is CSVGQGIEQYF.

This CDR3 is CSSRVGETQYF. The CDR3 nucleotides read TGCAGTAGCCGGGTCGGGGAGACCCAGTACTTC. The chain recombines TRBV20-1 with TRBJ2-5, with no clear D. Trimming took off 8 bases at V and 5 bases at J, with 12 bases between the two ends. The length of the CDR3 is 11 residues. CDR1 is DFQATT and CDR2 is SNEGSKA in the germline V gene (reference sequence).

V and J are TRBV20-1 and TRBJ2-1; unclear D gene. Trimming removed 6 bases from V and 6 bases from J, with 9 bases in between. Germline V CDR1 and CDR2: DFQATT, SNEGSKA (reference sequence). The CDR3 sequence is 11 residues long. CDR3 residues: CSAVNFNEQFF. CDR3 in DNA: TGCAGTGCCGTTAATTTCAATGAGCAGTTCTTC.